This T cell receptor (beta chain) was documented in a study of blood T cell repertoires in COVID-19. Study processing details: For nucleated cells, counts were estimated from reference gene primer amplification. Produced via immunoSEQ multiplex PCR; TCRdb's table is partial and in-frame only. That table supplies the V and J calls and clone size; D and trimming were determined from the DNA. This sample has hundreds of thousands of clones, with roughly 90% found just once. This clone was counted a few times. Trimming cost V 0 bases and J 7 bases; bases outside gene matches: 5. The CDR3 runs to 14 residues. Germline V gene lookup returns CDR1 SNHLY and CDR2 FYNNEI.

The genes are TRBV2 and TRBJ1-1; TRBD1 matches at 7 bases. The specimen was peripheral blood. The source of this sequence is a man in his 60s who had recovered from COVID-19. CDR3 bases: TGTGCCAGCAGTGAAGCTGGACAGGAGTATGAAGCTTTCTTT. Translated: CASSEAGQEYEAFF.